Presented here are 15 T cell receptor beta chains from one specimen sequenced in a study of T cell responses to AZD1222 COVID-19 vaccine. Assay: immunoSEQ multiplex PCR; the TCRdb copy retains only in-frame clones and omits some. Of about 140,000 clones listed, 70% to 90% are singletons. The sequenced sample was peripheral blood, obtained on day 0 of AZD1222 vaccination. The receptor source for this set is an adult in good health.

The rearrangement links TRBV9 to TRBJ2-1; D call uncertain. Germline CDR1 reads SGDLS; CDR2 reads YYNGEE. V lost 0 bases to trimming and J lost 0 bases, with 7 bases between them. There are 15 residues in the CDR3. As DNA, the CDR3 is TGTGCCAGCAGCGTAGCAGGAATCTCCTACAATGAGCAGTTCTTC. It is translated as CASSVAGISYNEQFF.

The chain has TRBV5-4 and TRBJ2-7; 11 positions agree with TRBD1. The CDR3 sequence is 14 residues long. V was clipped by 10 bases and J by 6 bases; unmatched bases: 12. Germline assignment: CDR1 SGHNT and CDR2 YYREEE (reference sequence). This chain's CDR3 is CAYRVLGTGGEQYF. The CDR3 bases are TGTGCCTATAGAGTACTAGGGACAGGGGGCGAGCAGTACTTC.

This chain uses TRBV13 with TRBJ1-2; 9 bases fit TRBD1. CDR3 length equals 14 residues. The V gene's germline CDR1 is PRHDT and CDR2 FYEKMQ (reference sequence). Trimming at V came to 5 bases and at J to 6 bases, leaving 7 bases not matched to a gene. The CDR3 DNA sequence: TGTGCCAGCAGCGTACAGGGGGCTCTTCATGGCTACACCTTC. Translating gives CASSVQGALHGYTF.

The rearrangement links TRBV2 to TRBJ1-5; 7 positions match TRBD1. Losses at the gene ends were 6 bases for V and 6 bases for J; bases not matched to a gene: 14. In germline, CDR1 is SNHLY, CDR2 FYNNEI. The CDR3 totals 16 residues. The CDR3 region has the DNA TGTGCCAGCAGCGGACCCCCGGAAGGGGGCGGTCAGCCCCAGCATTTT. This gives the protein CASSGPPEGGGQPQHF.

Regarding this clone: Mismatch with germline at one junction end may stem from a read error. The chain employs TRBV7-7 and TRBJ2-5; tentatively, D is TRBD2 (5 bases). Germline values: CDR1 SSHAT, CDR2 FNYEAQ (reference sequence). CDR3 length: 13 residues. Here the CDR3 reads CASSPSGRETQYF. CDR3 nucleotide sequence: TGTGCTAGCAGCCCAAGCGGCCGGGAGACCCAGTACTTC. The variable domain in full, completed from reference TRBV7-7 and TRBJ2-5, reads GAGVSQSPRYKVTKRGQDVTLRCDPISSHATLYWYQQALGQGPEFLTYFNYEAQPDKSGLPSDRFSAERPEGSISTLTIQRTEQRDSAMYRCASSPSGRETQYFGPGTRLLVL.

The J gene is TRBJ1-1, the V gene TRBV9; possible D gene TRBD1, 5 bases. Trimming pared 0 bases from V and 7 bases from J, leaving 13 bases between. CDR3 length equals 14 residues. Germline CDR1 is SGDLS and CDR2 is YYNGEE. This chain's CDR3 is CASSVDSRVGEAFF. In nucleotides, the CDR3 is TGTGCCAGCAGCGTAGACTCCAGGGTTGGTGAAGCTTTCTTT.

This clone was observed a single time. The chain has TRBV28 and TRBJ2-5; TRBD1 or TRBD2 may be the D gene (5 bases each). CDR1 MDHEN and CDR2 SYDVKM come from the germline V gene. V lost 6 bases and J 4 bases, leaving 15 bases between the germline ends. This CDR3 region has 14 residues. This CDR3 is CASRVWGMRETQYF. In DNA form, the CDR3 reads TGTGCCAGCAGGGTGTGGGGGATGAGAGAGACCCAGTACTTC.

The CDR3 coding sequence is TGCAGCGTTTCGGACAGGGCCTATGGCTACACCTTC. Residues: CSVSDRAYGYTF. The chain has TRBV29-1 and TRBJ1-2, with TRBD1 matching 8 bases. Per germline, CDR1 SQVTM and CDR2 ANQGSEA. The J segment lost 4 bases and the V segment lost 5 bases, leaving 3 bases of the junction unmatched. This CDR3 has 12 amino acids.

This chain joins TRBV21-1 and TRBJ1-3; TRBD1, as called in the table, went unchecked against the DNA. TRBV21-1 is a pseudogene segment. The CDR3 covers 16 residues. The CDR3 region has the DNA TGTGCCAGCCCAGGGAGGACAGGGGCTTCTGGAAACACCATATATTTT. Translated, it gives CASPGRTGASGNTIYF.

In the case of this clone: This sample also contains other DNA sequences that code for the same CDR3. This chain links TRBV9 with TRBJ1-1, with TRBD1 identical over 7 bases. Germline CDR1 reads SGDLS; CDR2 reads YYNGEE. V was clipped by 0 bases and J by 1 base; unmatched bases: 3. The CDR3 length is 15 residues. Here the CDR3 DNA reads TGTGCCAGCAGCGTAGCCGCAGGGGGGAACACTGAAGCTTTCTTT. The encoded protein is CASSVAAGGNTEAFF.

The chain couples TRBV7-2 to TRBJ2-3; TRBD2 agrees at 7 bases. Germline V lookup: CDR1 SGHTA, CDR2 FQGNSA. Germline trimming cut 4 bases from V and 4 bases from J; bases unmatched to any gene: 8. The CDR3 has 15 residues. The CDR3 nucleotides are TGTGCCAGCAGCTCTCCCTCAGGACTAGCAGATACGCAGTATTTT. Residues: CASSSPSGLADTQYF.

The chain uses TRBV7-8 and TRBJ1-2; tentative D call: TRBD1 (6 bases). The CDR3 consists of 22 residues. V lost 5 bases, J lost 2 bases, and 36 bases lay in between. CDR1 and CDR2 (germline): SGHVS, FQNEAQ. The CDR3 is CASSRPPPNKGILTGSNYGYTF. CDR3 DNA sequence: TGTGCCAGCAGCCGACCGCCACCGAATAAGGGCATACTCACAGGGTCGAACTATGGCTACACCTTC.

The V gene is TRBV7-2, the J gene TRBJ1-6, with D perhaps TRBD1 (5 bases). Germline V gene data show CDR1 as SGHTA and CDR2 as FQGNSA. Trimming cost V 5 bases and J 10 bases, with 12 bases left between them. The CDR3 runs to 13 residues. CDR3 in DNA: TGTGCCAGCAGCCTAGGGGCAAGGTCACCCCTCCACTTT. Translating gives CASSLGARSPLHF.

The gene calls are TRBV19 and TRBJ1-4; no reliable D call. CDR1 and CDR2 from the germline V gene are LNHDA and SQIVND (reference sequence). This CDR3 spans 14 amino acids. V shed 7 bases and J shed 0 bases, with 9 bases lying between them. This chain's CDR3 is CASTGFSTNEKLFF. The CDR3 DNA reads TGTGCCAGTACCGGGTTTTCAACTAATGAAAAACTGTTTTTT.

This chain connects TRBV2 to TRBJ1-1; TRBD1 might be the D (5 bases). CDR3 size: 14 residues. CDR1 SNHLY and CDR2 FYNNEI come from the germline V gene. The V end was cut by 8 bases, the J end by 6 bases, with 19 bases between. CDR3 protein: CASLDSRRGAEAFF. The CDR3 bases are TGTGCCAGCCTCGACAGCCGAAGAGGGGCTGAAGCTTTCTTT.